This T cell receptor (beta chain) originates from a study of OX40 agonist ivuxolimab in advanced cancers. Study overall: With ivuxolimab, an agonistic anti-OX40 (CD134) antibody, patients were treated. The study's findings and limits: Expanded clones tended on average to be more numerous among CD8+ T cells than CD4+.

A remark on this clone: The antigen remains undetermined.

Measured with immunoSEQ multiplex PCR; TCRdb has only the in-frame clones, and not every one. The repertoire holds under 100,000 clones, with 80% to 90% as singletons. The V end was cut by 0 bases, the J end by 6 bases, with 15 bases between. The CDR3 covers 16 residues. CDR1 and CDR2 from the germline V gene are WNHNN and SYGVQD (reference sequence). The rearrangement links TRBV10-1 to TRBJ2-1; weak D call: TRBD2 (6 bases). This sample comprised CD4+ or CD8+ T cells sorted from blood, obtained in a trial of the OX40 agonist ivuxolimab. This TCR was sampled from an adult with an advanced solid tumor such as melanoma, head and neck, liver or kidney cancer. CDR3 DNA sequence: TGCGCCAGCAGTGAGTCGAGGTCGGGAGCGTCCAATGAGCAGTTCTTC. The encoded protein is CASSESRSGASNEQFF.